Listed below are T cell receptor beta chains from one sample, sequenced in a study of radiotherapy plus CTLA-4 blockade in lung cancer. Using immunoSEQ multiplex PCR, the repertoire was profiled, and TCRdb retains in-frame clones only, with some absent. The table lists tens of thousands of clones, 76% of them singletons. This material consisted of peripheral blood, taken from a patient treated with radiotherapy plus ipilimumab. These receptor sequences come from a human donor with non-small cell lung cancer who had a complete response to radiotherapy plus ipilimumab. CDR3s include the opening cysteine and the closing phenylalanine or tryptophan.

j_call	v_call	cdr3_aa
TRBJ1-6	TRBV4-3	CASSQDSGRNSPLHF
TRBJ2-5	TRBV2	CARGNGGAGETQYF
TRBJ2-6	TRBV19	CASSPGQGSSGANVLTF
TRBJ1-2	TRBV19	CASTIGGKSDYGYTF
TRBJ1-1	TRBV6-5	CASAGQTNTEAFF
TRBJ2-3	TRBV10-3	CAISDRAGVTDTQYF
TRBJ1-1	TRBV6-6	CASSYSRDRGLAAFF
TRBJ2-7	TRBV30	CAWSRGQGYEQYF
TRBJ2-1	TRBV19	CASSIQGASYNEQFF
TRBJ1-1	TRBV30	CAWSPSWSENTEAFF
TRBJ2-1	TRBV7-2	CASSLQGARNEQFF
TRBJ1-1	TRBV9	CASSGGDRGTEAFF
TRBJ2-7	TRBV6-1	CASSEGLAGTDQLYEQYF
TRBJ1-6	TRBV10-3	CAISGGQSSPLHF
TRBJ2-6	TRBV18	CASSKPQGAGANVLTF
TRBJ2-3	TRBV2	CASKGVQSTDTQYF
TRBJ1-1	TRBV7-9	CASSSTGGRNTEAFF
TRBJ2-2	TRBV30	CAWRKQGLGNTGELFF
TRBJ2-2	TRBV6-5	CASSYSREPTGELFF
TRBJ1-2	TRBV28	CASRRANYGYTF
TRBJ1-5	TRBV28	CASSAQGTHQPQHF
TRBJ2-5	TRBV5-1	CASSSQTGGGETQYF
TRBJ2-7	TRBV7-3	CASSLGPGSAYGQYF
TRBJ1-1	TRBV6-5	CTSSYGPSGVSRAFF
TRBJ1-1	TRBV19	CASRSPTMNTEAFF
TRBJ1-5	TRBV2	CASSESQEIQPQHF
TRBJ1-2	TRBV2	CASRTGGSGYTF
TRBJ1-3	TRBV30	CALTTGSGNTIYF
TRBJ1-1	TRBV14	CASSQDLGVMNTEAFF
TRBJ1-1	TRBV7-9	CASSSPDREVRTEAFF
TRBJ2-1	TRBV18	CASSPPQRGAYNEQFF
TRBJ1-3	TRBV10-3	CAISESPTGTIYF
TRBJ1-1	TRBV18	CASGPGGITEAFF
TRBJ1-1	TRBV19	CASTDRGRGTEAFF
TRBJ2-3	TRBV6-5	CASSYLAGDLTDTQYF
TRBJ2-2	TRBV19	CASTMQGVVGELFF
TRBJ2-5	TRBV11-2	CASSQRTGPFETQYF
TRBJ2-7	TRBV6-5	CASSWTRGEQYF